This TCR beta chain was sequenced for a study of blood T cells in healthy people across ages. This CDR3 is built from 14 residues. Deletions cut 4 bases from V and 4 bases from J, with 11 bases between. From germline, CDR1 is SNHLY and CDR2 FYNNEI. A second PCR of about 7 to 11 cycles used a sample-barcoded 5' primer and a J-beta primer mix. Via MiXCR, TCRdb re-called the 5' RACE reads, giving one row per CDR3 protein. The sample shows about 830,000 distinct CDR3 sequences, roughly 50% of them seen only once. The sequenced sample was blood. The TCR comes from a young man in good health. This rearrangement joins TRBV2 to TRBJ1-5; the D is unclear. The CDR3 region is CASSGRADNQPQHF. Written as DNA, the CDR3 is TGTGCCAGCAGTGGAAGGGCGGATAATCAGCCCCAGCATTTT.